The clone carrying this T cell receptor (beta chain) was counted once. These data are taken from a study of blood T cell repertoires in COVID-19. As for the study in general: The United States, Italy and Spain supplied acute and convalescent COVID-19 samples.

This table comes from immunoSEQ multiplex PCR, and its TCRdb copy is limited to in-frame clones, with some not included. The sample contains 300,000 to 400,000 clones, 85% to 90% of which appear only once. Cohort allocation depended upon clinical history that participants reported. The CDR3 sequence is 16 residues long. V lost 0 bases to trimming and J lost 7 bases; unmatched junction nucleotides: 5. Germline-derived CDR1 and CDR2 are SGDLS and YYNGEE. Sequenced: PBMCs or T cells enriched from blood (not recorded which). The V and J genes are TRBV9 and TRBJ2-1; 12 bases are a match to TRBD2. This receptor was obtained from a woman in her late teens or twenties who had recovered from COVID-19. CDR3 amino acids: CASSVASLAGGNEQFF. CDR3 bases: TGTGCCAGCAGCGTAGCTTCACTAGCGGGGGGTAATGAGCAGTTCTTC.